Described below is a single T cell receptor beta chain sequence and its context. The sample is drawn from a study of shared clonotypes between healthy human individuals. Healthy and HIV-negative, the adult donors had no recent acute infections or vaccinations. With V trimmed by 5 bases and J by 0 bases, 5 bases remained unmatched. The germline gives CDR1 SGHNT, CDR2 YENEEA. The CDR3 covers 16 residues. The DNA input per sorted-subset replicate PCR was 200 ng, corresponding to tens of thousands of T cell genomes. Measured with immunoSEQ multiplex PCR; TCRdb has only the in-frame clones, and not every one. The sample has 1,100,000 or so clones, 75% to 80% seen once.

This receptor was taken from a man aged 18 to 29 in good health. Some clones in this sample may be carry-over from other donors' samples. The sequenced sample was memory CD4+ T cells from PBMCs. Stated subset: CD45RA-negative fraction. The rearrangement links TRBV11-3 to TRBJ2-1; the match to TRBD2 covers 9 bases. The CDR3 spells CASSPSGTSSYNEQFF. CDR3 nucleotides: TGTGCCAGCAGCCCTAGCGGGACGAGCTCCTACAATGAGCAGTTCTTC.